This TCR beta chain was captured in a study of OX40 agonist ivuxolimab in advanced cancers. For the study at large: Ivuxolimab, an agonistic anti-OX40 (CD134) antibody, was given to patients. Every patient in dose escalation had hepatocellular carcinoma, melanoma, renal cell or head and neck cancer. Overall study results and limits: Low normalized clonal expansion also occurred in some nonresponding patients. Clonal expansion by week 6 occurred in CD4+ and CD8+ blood T cells (at 0.1 to 3.0 mg/kg).

Germline V lookup: CDR1 GTSNPN, CDR2 SVGIG (reference sequence). This CDR3 spans 15 amino acids. Sequenced by immunoSEQ multiplex PCR; TCRdb stores in-frame clones only, minus some. The sample contains 37,000 or so clones, 74% of which appear only once. As for this clone: Antigen unknown. At one of its ends the junction is not consistent with the germline gene, which may arise from a read error.

The receptor was isolated from an adult with an advanced solid tumor such as melanoma, head and neck, liver or kidney cancer. The chain uses TRBV30 and TRBJ1-6, with unresolved D. The sequencing used CD4+ or CD8+ T cells sorted from blood, collected in a trial of the OX40 agonist ivuxolimab. The CDR3 spells CAWRTKNPSNSPLHF. The CDR3 DNA reads TGTGCCTGGAGGACCAAGAATCCTTCTAATTCGCCCCTCCACTTT.